The clone carrying this TCR beta chain was found a few times. Its antigen is not known. Germline-derived CDR1 and CDR2 are SGHRS and YFSETQ. Trimming stripped 0 bases from V and 0 bases from J, with 10 bases between. This CDR3 spans 16 amino acids. Donors showed nominal health when sampled, although they likely had unrecorded immune exposures. This entry comes from a study of cytomegalovirus exposure and HLA in healthy donors. Study-level findings and limits: Earlier findings revealed that most TCR beta V segments proved productive either about 87% or about 30% of the time.

The PCR was carried out with 60 Vbeta primers and 13 Jbeta primers. Clones were read by immunoSEQ multiplex PCR, and TCRdb kept only the in-frame ones, dropping some. The table has 90,000 to 100,000 clones, about three fifths seen once; the top ten hold 3.9%. The sequence was collected from a man younger than 40 in good health and CMV-seronegative. The sequenced sample was PBMCs. V and J are TRBV5-1 and TRBJ2-1; D is undetermined. For the CDR3, the DNA is TGCGCCAGCAGCTTGGAGCCGGTTCTCTCCTACAATGAGCAGTTCTTC. This gives the protein CASSLEPVLSYNEQFF.